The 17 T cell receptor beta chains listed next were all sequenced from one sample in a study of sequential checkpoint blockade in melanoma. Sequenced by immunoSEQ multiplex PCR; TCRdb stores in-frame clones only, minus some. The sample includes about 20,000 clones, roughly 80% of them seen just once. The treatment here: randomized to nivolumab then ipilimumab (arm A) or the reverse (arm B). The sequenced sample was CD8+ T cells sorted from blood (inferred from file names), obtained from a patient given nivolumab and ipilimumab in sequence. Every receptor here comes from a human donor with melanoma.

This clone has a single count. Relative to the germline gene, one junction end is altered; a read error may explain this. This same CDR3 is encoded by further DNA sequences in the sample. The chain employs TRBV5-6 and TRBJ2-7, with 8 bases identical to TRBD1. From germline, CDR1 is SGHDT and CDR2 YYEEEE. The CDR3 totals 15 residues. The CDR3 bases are TGCGCCAGCAGCTCCGGAGGACAGGGTTCCTACGAGCAGTACTTC. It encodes CASSSGGQGSYEQYF.

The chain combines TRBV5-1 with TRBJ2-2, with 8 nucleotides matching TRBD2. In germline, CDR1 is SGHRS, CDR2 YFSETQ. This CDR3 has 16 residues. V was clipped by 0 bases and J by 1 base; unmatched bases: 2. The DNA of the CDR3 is TGCGCCAGCAGCTTGGGCAGCGGGAGGAACACCGGGGAGCTGTTTTTT. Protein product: CASSLGSGRNTGELFF.

The CDR3 DNA sequence: TGTGCCAGCAGTTCGCCTGGCTTGGAGCAGTACTTC. This sequence encodes CASSSPGLEQYF. J is TRBJ2-7 and V is TRBV6-5, with D uncertain. The V gene's germline CDR1 is MNHEY and CDR2 SVGAGI. CDR3 length equals 12 residues. V was shortened by 4 bases and J by 7 bases, with 11 bases between the two germline ends.

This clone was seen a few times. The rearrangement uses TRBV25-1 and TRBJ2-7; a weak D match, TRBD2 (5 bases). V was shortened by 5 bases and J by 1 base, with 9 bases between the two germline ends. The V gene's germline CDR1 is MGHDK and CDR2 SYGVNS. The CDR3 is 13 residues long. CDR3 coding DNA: TGTGCCAGCAGTCATCCGGGGTCCTACGAGCAGTACTTC. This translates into CASSHPGSYEQYF.

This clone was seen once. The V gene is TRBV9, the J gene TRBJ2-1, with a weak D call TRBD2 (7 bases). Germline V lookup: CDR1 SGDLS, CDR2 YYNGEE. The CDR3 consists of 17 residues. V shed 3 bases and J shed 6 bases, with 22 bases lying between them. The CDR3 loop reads CASSGGGRGPIVNEQFF. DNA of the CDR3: TGTGCCAGCAGCGGGGGGGGGCGAGGGCCCATTGTCAATGAGCAGTTCTTC.

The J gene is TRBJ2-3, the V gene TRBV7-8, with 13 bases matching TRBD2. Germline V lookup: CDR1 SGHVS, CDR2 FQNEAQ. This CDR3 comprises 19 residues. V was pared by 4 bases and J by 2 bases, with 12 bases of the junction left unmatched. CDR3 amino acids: CASSSRLAGGRGNTDTQYF. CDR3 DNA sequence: TGTGCCAGCAGCTCGAGACTAGCGGGGGGTCGTGGGAACACAGATACGCAGTATTTT.

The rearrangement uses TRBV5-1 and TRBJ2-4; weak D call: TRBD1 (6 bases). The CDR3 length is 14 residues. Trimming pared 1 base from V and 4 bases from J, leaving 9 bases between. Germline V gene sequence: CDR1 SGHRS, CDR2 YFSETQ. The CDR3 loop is CASSLRDKKNIQYF. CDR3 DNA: TGCGCCAGCAGCTTGCGGGACAAAAAAAACATTCAGTACTTC.

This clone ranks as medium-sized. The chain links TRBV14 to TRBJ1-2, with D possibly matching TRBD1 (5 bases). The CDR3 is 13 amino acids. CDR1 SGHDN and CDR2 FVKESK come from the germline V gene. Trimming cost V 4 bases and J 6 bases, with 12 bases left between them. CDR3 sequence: CASSLSGVHGYTF. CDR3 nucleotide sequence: TGTGCCAGCAGCCTTTCGGGGGTTCATGGCTACACCTTC.

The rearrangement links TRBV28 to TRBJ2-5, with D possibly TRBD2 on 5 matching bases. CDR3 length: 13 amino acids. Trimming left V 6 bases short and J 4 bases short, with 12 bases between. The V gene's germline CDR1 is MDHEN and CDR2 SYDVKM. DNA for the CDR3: TGTGCCAGCAGCCCCCCAGGAGGAGAGACCCAGTACTTC. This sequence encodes CASSPPGGETQYF.

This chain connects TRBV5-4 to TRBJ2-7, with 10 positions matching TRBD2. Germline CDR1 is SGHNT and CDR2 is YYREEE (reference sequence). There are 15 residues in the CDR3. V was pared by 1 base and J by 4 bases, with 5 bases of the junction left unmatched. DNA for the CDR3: TGTGCCAGCAGCTTGTCCAGCGGGAGGGCATACGAGCAGTACTTC. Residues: CASSLSSGRAYEQYF.

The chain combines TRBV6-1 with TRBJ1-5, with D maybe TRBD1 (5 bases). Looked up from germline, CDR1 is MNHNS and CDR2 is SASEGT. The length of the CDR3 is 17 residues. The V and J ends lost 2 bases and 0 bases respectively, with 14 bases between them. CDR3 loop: CASSERGGFYSNQPQHF. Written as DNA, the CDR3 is TGTGCCAGCAGTGAAAGGGGCGGATTTTATAGCAATCAGCCCCAGCATTTT.

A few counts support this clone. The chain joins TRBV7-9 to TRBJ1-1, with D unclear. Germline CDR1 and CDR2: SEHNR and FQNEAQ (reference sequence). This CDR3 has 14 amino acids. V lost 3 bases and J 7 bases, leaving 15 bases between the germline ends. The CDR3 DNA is TGTGCCAGCAGCTTCAGGCAGACCCCCAGTGAAGCTTTCTTT. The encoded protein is CASSFRQTPSEAFF. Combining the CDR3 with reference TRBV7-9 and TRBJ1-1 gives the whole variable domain DTGVSQNPRHKITKRGQNVTFRCDPISEHNRLYWYRQTLGQGPEFLTYFQNEAQLEKSRLLSDRFSAERPKGSFSTLEIQRTEQGDSAMYLCASSFRQTPSEAFFGQGTRLTVV.

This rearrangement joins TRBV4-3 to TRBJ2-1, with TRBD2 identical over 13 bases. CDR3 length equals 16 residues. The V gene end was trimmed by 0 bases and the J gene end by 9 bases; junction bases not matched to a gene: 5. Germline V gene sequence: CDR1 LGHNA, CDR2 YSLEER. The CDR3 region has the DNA TGCGCCAGCAGCCAAGATGCCGGGACTAGCGGGGCTGAGCAGTTCTTC. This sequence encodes CASSQDAGTSGAEQFF.

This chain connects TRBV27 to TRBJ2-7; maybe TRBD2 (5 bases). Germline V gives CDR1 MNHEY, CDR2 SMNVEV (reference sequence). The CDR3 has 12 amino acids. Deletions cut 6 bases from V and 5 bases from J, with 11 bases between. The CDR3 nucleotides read TGTGCCAGCAGCGCCCCGGGGAACGAGCAGTACTTC. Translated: CASSAPGNEQYF.

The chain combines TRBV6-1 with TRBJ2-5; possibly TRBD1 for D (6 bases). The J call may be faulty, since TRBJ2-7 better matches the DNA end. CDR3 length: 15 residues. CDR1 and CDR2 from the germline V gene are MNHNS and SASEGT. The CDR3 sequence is CASSENHSGAYEQYF. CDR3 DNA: TGTGCCAGCAGTGAAAACCACTCAGGGGCCTACGAGCAGTACTTC.

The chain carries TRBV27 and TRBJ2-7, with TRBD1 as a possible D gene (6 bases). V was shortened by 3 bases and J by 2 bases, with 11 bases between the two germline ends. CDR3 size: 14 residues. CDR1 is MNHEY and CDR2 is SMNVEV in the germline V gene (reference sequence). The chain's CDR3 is CASSLAGAPYEQYF. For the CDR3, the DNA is TGTGCCAGCAGTTTGGCAGGGGCCCCCTACGAGCAGTACTTC.

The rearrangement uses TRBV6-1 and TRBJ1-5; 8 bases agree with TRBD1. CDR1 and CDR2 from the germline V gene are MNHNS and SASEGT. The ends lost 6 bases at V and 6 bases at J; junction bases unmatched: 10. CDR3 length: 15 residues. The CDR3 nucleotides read TGTGCCAGCAGGGACCCGACAGGGGCGGGTCAGCCCCAGCATTTT. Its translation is CASRDPTGAGQPQHF.